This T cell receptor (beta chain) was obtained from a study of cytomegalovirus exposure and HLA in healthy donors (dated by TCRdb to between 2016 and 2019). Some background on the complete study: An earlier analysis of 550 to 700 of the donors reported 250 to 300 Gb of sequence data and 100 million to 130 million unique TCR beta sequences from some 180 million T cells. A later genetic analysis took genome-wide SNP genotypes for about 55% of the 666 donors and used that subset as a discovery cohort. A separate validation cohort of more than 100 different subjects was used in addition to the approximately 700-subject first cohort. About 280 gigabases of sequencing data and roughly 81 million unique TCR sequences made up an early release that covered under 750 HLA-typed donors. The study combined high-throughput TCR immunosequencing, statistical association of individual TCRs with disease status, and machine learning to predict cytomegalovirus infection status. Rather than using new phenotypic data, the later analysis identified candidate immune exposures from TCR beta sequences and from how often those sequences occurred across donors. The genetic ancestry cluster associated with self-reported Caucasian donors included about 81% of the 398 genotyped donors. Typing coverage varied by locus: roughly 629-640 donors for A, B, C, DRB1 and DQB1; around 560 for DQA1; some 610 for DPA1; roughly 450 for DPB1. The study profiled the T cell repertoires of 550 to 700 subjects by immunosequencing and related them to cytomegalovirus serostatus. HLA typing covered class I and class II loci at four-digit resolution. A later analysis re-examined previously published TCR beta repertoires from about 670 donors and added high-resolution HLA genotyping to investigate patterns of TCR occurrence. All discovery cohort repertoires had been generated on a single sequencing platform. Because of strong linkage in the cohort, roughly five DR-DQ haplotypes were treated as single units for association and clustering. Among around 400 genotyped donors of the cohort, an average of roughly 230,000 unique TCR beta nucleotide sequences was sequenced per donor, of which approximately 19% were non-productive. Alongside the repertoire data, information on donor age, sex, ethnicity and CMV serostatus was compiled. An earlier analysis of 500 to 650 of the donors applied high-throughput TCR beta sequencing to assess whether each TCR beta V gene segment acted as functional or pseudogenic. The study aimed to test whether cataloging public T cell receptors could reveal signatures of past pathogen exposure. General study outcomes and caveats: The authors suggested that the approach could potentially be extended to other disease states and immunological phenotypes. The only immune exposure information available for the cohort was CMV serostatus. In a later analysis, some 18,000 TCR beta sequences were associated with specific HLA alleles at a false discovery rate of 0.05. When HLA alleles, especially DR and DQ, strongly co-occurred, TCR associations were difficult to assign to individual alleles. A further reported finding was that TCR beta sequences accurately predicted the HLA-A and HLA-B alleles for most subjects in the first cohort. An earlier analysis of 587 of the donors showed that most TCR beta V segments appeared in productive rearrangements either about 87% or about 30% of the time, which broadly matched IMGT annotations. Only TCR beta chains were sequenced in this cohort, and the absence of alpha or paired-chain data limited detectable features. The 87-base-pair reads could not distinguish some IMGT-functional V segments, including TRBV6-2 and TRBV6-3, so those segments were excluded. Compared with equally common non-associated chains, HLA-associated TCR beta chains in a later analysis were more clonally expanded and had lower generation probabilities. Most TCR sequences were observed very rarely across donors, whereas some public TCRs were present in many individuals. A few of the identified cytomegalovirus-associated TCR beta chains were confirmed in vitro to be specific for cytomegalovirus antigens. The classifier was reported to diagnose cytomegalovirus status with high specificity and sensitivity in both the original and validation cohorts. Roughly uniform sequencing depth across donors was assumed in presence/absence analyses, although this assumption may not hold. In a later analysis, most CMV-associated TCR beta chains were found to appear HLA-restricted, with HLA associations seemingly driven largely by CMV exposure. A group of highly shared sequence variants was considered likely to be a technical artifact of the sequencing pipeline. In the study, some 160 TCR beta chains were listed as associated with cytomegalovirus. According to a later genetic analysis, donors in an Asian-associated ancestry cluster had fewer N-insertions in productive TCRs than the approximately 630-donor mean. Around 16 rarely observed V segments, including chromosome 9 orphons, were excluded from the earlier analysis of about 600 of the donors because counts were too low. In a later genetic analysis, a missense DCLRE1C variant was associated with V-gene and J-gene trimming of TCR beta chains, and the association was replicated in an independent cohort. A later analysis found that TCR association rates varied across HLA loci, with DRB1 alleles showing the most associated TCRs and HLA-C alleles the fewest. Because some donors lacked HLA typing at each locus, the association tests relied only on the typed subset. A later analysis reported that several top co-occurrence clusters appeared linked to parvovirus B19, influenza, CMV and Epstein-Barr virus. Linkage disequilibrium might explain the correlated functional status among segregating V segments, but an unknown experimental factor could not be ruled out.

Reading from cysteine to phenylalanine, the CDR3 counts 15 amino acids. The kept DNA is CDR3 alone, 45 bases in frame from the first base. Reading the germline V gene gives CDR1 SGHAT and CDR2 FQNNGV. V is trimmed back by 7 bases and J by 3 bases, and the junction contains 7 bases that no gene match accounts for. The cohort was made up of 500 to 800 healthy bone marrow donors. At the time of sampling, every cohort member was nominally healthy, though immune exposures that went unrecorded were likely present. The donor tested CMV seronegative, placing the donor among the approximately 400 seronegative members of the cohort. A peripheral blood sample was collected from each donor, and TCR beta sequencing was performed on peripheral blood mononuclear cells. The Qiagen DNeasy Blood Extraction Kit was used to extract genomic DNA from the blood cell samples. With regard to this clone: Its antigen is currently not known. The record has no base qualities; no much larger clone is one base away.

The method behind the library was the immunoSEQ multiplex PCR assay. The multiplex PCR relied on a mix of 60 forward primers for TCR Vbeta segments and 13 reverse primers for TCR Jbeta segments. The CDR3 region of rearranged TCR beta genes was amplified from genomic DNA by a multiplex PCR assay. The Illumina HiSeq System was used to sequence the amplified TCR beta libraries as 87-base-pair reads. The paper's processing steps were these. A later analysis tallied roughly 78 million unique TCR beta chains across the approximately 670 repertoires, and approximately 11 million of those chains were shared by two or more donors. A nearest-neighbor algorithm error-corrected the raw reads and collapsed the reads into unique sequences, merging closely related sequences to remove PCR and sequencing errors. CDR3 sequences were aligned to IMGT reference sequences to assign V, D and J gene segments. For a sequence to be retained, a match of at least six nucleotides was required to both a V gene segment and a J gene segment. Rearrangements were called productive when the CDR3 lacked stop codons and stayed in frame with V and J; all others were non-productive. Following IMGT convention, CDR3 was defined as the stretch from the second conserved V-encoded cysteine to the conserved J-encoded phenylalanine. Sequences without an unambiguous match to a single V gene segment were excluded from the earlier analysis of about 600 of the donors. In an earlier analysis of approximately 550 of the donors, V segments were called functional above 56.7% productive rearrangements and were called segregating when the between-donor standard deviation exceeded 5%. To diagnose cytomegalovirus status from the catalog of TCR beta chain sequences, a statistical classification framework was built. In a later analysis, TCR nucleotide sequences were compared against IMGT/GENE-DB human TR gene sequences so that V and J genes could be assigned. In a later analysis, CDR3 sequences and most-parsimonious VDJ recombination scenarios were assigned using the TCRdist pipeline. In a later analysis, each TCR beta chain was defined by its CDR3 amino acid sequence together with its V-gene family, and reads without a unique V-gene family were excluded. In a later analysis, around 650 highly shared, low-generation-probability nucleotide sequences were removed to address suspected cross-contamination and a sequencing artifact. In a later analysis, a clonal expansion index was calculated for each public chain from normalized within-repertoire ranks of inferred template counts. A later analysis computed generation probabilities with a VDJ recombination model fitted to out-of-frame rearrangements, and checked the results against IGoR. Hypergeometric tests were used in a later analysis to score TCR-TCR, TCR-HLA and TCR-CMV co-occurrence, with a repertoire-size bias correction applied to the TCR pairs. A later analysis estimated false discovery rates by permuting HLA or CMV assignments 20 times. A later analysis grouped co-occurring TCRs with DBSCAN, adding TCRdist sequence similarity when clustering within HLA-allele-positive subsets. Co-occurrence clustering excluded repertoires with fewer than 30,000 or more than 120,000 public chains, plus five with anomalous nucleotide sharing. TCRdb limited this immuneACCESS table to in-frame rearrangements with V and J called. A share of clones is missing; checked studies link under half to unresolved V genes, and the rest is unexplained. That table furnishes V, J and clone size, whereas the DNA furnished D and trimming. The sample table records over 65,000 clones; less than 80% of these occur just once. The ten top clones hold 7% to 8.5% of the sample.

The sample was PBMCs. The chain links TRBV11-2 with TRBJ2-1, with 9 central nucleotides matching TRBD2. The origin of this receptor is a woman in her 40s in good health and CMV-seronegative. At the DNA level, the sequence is TGTGCCAGCACGGCGGGTAGCGGGAGCTACAATGAGCAGTTCTTC. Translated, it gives CASTAGSGSYNEQFF.